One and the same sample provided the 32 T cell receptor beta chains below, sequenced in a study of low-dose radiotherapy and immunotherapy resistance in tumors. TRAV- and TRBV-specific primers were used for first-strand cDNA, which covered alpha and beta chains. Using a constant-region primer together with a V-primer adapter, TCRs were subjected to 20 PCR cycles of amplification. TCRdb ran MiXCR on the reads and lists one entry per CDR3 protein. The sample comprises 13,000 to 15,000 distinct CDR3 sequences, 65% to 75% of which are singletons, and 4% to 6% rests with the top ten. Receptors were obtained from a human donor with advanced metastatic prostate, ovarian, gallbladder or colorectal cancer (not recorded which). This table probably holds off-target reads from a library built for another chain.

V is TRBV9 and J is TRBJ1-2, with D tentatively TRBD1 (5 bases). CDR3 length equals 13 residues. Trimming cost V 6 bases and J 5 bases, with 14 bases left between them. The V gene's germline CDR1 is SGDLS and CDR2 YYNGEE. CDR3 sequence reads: CASTRGGVYGYTF. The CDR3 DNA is TGTGCCAGCACCCGGGGGGGGGTTTATGGCTACACCTTC.

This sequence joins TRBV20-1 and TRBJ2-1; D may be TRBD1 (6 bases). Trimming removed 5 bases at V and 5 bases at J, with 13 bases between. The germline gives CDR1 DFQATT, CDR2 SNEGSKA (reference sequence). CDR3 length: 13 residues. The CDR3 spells CSADTGPNNEQFF. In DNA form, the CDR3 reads TGCAGTGCTGACACAGGGCCCAACAATGAGCAGTTCTTC.

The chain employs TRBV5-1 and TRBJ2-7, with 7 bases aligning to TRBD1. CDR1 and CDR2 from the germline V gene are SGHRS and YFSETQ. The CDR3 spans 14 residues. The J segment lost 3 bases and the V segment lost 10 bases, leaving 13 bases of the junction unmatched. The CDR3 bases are TGCGCCTCAAGCCGAGGGGGACAGAACTACGAGCAGTACTTC. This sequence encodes CASSRGGQNYEQYF.

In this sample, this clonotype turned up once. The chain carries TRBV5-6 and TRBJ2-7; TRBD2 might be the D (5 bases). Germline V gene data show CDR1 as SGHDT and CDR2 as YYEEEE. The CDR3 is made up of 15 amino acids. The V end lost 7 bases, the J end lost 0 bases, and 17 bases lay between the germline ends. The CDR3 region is CASSARGPSSYEQYF. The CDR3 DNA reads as TGTGCCAGCTCGGCCCGCGGGCCTAGCTCCTACGAGCAGTACTTC.

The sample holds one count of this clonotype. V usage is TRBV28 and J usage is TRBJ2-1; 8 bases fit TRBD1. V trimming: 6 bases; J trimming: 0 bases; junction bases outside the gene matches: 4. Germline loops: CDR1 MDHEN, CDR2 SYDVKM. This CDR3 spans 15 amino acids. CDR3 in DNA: TGTGCCAGCAGAGCAGGGGGCGGCTCCTACAATGAGCAGTTCTTC. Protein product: CASRAGGGSYNEQFF.

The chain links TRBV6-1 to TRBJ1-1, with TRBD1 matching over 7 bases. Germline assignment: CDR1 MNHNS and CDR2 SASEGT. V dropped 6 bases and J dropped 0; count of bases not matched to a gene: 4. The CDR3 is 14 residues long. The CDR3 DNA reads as TGTGCCAGCAGGGGGACAGACATGAACACTGAAGCTTTCTTT. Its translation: CASRGTDMNTEAFF.

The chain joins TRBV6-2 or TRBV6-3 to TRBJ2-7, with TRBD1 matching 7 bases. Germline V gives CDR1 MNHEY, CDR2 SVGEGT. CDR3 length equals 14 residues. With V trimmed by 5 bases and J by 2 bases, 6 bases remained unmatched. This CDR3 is CASSARTGTYEQYF. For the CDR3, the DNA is TGTGCCAGCAGTGCCCGGACAGGCACCTACGAGCAGTACTTC.

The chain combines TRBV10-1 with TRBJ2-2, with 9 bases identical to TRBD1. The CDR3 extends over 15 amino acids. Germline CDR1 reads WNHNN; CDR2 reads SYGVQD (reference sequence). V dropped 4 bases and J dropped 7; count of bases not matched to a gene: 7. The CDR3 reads CASSARTGASGELFF. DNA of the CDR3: TGCGCCAGCAGTGCACGGACAGGGGCCAGCGGGGAGCTGTTTTTT.

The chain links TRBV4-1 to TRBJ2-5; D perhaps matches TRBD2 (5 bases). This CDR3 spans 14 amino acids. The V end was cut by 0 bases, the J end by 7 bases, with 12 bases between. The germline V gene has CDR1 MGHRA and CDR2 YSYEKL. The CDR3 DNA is TGCGCCAGCAGCCAAGAGGCAGCGGATGGGACCCAGTACTTC. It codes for CASSQEAADGTQYF.

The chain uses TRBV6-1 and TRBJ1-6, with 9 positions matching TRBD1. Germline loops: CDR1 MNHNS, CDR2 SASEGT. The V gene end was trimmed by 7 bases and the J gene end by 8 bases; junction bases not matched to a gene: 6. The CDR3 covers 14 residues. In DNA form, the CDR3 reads TGTGCCAGCAAACCGGGACAGGGTGATTCACCCCTCCACTTT. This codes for CASKPGQGDSPLHF.

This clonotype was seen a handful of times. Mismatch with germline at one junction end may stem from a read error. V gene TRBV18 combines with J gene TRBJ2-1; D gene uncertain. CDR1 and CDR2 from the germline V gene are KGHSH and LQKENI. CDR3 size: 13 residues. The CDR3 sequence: CASSPQVSDEQFF. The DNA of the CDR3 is TGTGCCAGCTCCCCACAAGTCAGCGATGAGCAGTTCTTC.

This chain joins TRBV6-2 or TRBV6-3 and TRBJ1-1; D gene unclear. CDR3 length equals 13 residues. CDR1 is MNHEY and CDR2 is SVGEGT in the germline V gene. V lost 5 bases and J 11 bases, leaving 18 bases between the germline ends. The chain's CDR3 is CASSERERAVAFF. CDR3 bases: TGTGCCAGCAGTGAACGGGAGAGGGCGGTGGCTTTCTTT.

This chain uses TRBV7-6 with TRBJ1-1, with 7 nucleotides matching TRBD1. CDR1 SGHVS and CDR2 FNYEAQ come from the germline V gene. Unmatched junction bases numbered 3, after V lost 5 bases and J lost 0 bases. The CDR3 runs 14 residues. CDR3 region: CASSPTGLNTEAFF. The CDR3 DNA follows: TGTGCCAGCAGCCCGACAGGGCTGAACACTGAAGCTTTCTTT.

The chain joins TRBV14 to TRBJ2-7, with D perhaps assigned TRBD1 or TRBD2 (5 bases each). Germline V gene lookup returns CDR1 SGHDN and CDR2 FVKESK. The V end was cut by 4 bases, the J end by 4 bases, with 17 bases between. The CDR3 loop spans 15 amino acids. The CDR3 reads CASSPGHVGPYEQYF. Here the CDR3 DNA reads TGTGCCAGCAGCCCGGGGCATGTCGGTCCGTACGAGCAGTACTTC.

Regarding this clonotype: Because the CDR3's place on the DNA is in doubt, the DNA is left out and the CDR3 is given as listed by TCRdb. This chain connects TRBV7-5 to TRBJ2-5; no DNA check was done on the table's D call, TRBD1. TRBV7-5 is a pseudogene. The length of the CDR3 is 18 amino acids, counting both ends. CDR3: CISVSEAWRDTHQETQYF.

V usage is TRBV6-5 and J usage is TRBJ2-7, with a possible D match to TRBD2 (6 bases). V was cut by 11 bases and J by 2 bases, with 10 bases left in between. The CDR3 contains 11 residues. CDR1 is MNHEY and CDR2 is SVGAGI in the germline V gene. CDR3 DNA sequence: TGTGCCGCGGGGATTCCCTACGAGCAGTACTTC. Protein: CAAGIPYEQYF.

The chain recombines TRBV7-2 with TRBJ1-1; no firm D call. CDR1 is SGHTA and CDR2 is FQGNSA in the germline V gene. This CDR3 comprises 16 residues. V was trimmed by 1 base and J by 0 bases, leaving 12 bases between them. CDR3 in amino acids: CASSLDPEMMNTEAFF. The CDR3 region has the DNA TGTGCCAGCAGCTTAGACCCAGAAATGATGAACACTGAAGCTTTCTTT.

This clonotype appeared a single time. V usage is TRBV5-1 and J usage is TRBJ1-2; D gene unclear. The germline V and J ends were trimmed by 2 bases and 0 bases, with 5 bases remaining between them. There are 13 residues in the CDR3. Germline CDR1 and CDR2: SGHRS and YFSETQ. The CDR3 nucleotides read TGCGCCAGCAGCTTTCGGACTAACTATGGCTACACCTTC. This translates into CASSFRTNYGYTF.

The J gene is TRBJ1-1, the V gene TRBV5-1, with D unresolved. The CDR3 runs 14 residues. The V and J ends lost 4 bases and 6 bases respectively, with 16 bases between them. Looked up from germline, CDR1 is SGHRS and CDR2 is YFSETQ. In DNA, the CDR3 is TGCGCCAGCAGCCCCCCGCAGCAGCTAGCTGAAGCTTTCTTT. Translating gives CASSPPQQLAEAFF.

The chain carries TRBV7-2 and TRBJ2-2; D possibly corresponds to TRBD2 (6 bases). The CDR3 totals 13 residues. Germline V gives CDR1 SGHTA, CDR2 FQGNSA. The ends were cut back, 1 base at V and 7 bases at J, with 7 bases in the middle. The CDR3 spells CASSLVGGGELFF. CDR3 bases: TGTGCCAGCAGCTTAGTGGGGGGCGGGGAGCTGTTTTTT.

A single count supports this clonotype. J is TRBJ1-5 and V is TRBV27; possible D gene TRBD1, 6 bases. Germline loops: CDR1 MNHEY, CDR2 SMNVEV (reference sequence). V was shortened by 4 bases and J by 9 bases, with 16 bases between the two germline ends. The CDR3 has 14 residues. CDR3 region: CASSYKTGRGPQHF. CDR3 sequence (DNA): TGTGCCAGCAGTTACAAGACAGGAAGGGGGCCCCAGCATTTT.

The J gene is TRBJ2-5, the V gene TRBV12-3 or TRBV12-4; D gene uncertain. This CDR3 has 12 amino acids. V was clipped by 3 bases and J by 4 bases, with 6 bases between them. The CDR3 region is CASSFSGETQYF. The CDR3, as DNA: TGTGCCAGCAGTTTCTCTGGAGAGACCCAGTACTTC.

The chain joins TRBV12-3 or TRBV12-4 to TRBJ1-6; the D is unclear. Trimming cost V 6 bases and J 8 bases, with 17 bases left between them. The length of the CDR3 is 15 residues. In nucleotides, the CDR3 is TGTGCCAGCAGCCGTGACATAAGTACGGATTCACCCCTCCACTTT. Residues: CASSRDISTDSPLHF.

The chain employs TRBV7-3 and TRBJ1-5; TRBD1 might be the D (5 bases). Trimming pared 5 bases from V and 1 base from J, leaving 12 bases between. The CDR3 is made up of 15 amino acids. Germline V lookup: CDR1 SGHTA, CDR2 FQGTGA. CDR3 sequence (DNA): TGTGCCAGCAGCGTGAGGCGACAGAGCAATCAGCCCCAGCATTTT. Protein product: CASSVRRQSNQPQHF.

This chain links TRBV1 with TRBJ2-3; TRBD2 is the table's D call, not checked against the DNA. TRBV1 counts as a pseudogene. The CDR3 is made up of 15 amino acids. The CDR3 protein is CASSQAPAGADTQYF. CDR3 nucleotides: TGCGCCAGCAGCCAAGCCCCCGCTGGTGCAGATACGCAGTATTTT.

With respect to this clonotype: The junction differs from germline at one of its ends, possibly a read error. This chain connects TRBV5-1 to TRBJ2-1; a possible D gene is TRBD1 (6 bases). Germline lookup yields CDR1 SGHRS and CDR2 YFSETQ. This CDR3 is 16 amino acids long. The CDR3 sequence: CASGLVGTPSYNEQFF. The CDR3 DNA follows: TGCGCCAGCGGCTTGGTAGGGACACCCTCCTACAATGAGCAGTTCTTC.

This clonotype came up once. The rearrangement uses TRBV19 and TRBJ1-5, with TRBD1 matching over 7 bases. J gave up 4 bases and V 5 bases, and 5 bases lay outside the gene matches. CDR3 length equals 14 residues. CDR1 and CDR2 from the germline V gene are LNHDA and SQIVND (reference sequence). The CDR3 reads CASSRDSSNQPQHF. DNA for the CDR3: TGTGCCAGTAGTCGGGACAGCAGTAATCAGCCCCAGCATTTT. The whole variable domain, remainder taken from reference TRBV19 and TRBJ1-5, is DGGITQSPKYLFRKEGQNVTLSCEQNLNHDAMYWYRQDPGQGLRLIYYSQIVNDFQKGDIAEGYSVSREKKESFPLTVTSAQKNPTAFYLCASSRDSSNQPQHFGDGTRLSIL.

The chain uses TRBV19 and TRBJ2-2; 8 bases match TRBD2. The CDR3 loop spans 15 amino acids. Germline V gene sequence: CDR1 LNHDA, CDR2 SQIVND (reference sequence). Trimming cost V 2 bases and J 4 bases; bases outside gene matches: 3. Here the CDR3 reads CASSIPSGPTGELFF. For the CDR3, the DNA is TGTGCCAGTAGTATACCTAGCGGGCCCACCGGGGAGCTGTTTTTT.

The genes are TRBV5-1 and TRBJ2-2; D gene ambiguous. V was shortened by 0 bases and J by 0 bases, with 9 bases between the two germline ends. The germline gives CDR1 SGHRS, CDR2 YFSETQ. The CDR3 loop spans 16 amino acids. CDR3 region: CASSLVQSSNTGELFF. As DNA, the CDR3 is TGCGCCAGCAGCTTGGTTCAGAGCTCGAACACCGGGGAGCTGTTTTTT.

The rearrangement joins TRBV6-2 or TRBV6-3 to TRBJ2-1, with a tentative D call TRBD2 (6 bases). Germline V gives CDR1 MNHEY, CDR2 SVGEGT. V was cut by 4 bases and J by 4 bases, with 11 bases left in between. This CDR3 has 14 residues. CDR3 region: CASSLGGEYNEQFF. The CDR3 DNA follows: TGTGCCAGCAGTTTAGGAGGGGAATACAATGAGCAGTTCTTC.

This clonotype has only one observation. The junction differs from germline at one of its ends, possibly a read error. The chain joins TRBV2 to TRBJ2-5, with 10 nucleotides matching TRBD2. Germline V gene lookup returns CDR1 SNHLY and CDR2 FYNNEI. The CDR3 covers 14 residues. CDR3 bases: TGTGTCAGCAGTGGAGTAGCGGGGGGTGGGACCCAGTACTTC. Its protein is CVSSGVAGGGTQYF.

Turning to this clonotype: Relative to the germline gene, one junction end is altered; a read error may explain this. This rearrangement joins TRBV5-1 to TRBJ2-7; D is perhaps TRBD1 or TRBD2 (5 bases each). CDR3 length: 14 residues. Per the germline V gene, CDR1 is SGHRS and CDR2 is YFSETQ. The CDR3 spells CANSLLQGAPEQYF. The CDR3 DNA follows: TGCGCCAACAGCTTGTTGCAGGGAGCCCCCGAGCAGTACTTC.